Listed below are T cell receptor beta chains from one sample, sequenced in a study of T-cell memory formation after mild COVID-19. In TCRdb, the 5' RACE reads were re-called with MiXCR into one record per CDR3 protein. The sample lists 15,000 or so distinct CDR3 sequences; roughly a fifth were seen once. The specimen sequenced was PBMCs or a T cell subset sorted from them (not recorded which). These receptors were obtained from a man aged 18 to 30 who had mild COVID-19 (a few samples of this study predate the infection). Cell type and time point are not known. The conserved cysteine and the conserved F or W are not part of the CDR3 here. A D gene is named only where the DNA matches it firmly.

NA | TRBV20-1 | SARVGAGNSPIH
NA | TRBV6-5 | ASSYPTGWGRGYT
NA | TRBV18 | ASSPPPGKITDTQY
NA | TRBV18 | ASSPIRGQNTGELF
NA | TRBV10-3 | AISESRRFTEAF
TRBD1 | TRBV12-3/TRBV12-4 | ASSPGQGREKLF
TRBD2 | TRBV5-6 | ASIYLGLAGGTDTQY
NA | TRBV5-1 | ASSWWVPDQETQY
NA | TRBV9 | ASSDPKDSGANVLT
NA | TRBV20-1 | SVFRLSTDTQY
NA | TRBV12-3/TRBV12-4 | ASRPQGTHNEQF
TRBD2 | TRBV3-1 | ASSQTSGGAREQF